This is a list of T cell receptor beta chains from one sample in a study of cytomegalovirus exposure and HLA in healthy donors. This table comes from immunoSEQ multiplex PCR, and its TCRdb copy is limited to in-frame clones, with some not included. The sample includes around 100,000 clones, approximately 79% of them seen just once. Material for sequencing was PBMCs. These receptors came from a woman in her fifties or sixties in good health and CMV-seropositive. The CDR3 runs from the conserved cysteine through the conserved F or W.

>TRBV7-9
CASSRDGTGLYEQYF
>TRBV11-2
CASSTGTSGELPYEQYF
>TRBV7-9
CASSVNRAGEQYF
>TRBV10-3
CAISESKDRAGEKLFF
>TRBV13
CASSLGQGLTDTQYF
>TRBV4-1
CASSRPPGNEQFF
>TRBV10-1
CASSTGAGANVLTF
>TRBV6-5
CASSITGVYQPQHF
>TRBV2
CASSQGGGGYGYTF
>TRBV29-1
CSAILKAGGEQYF
>TRBV4-2
CASSQDGTGNSPLHF
>TRBV18
CASSDGQIQETQYF
>TRBV15
CATSTRTGWNEQFF
>TRBV21-1
CASPVYNEQFF
>TRBV5-4
CASSLEASGSGEQYF
>TRBV5-6
CASSYGTGANYGYTF
>TRBV9
CASSVGGTSGSYEQYF
>TRBV7-9
CASSPPMEPYEQYF
>TRBV6-1
CASSDGLALREQYF
>TRBV21-1
CASMSQGGMNTEAFF
>TRBV18
CASSPIGSSYEQYF
>TRBV7-9
CASSFQTGNNEQFF
>TRBV19
CASSISGRTGELFF
>TRBV30
CAWSVTEFYGYTF
>TRBV4-2
CASSQGLAGGYNEQFF
>TRBV7-9
CASSSRDYTDTQYF
>TRBV18
CASSPNVQNTEAFF
>TRBV5-1
CASSTGTTHTDTQYF
>TRBV14
CASSSGGTITDTQYF
>TRBV10-3
CAINQAGTGGEQFF
>TRBV11-2
CATEAGGPYEQFF
>TRBV6-5
CASSWQGSYEQYF
>TRBV7-2
CASSLLNGPYEQYF
>TRBV5-1
CASSVGQGANSPLHF
>TRBV11-3
CASSSRGGEAFF
>TRBV23-1
CASSQSVPSGSARTDTQYF
>TRBV2
CASRADRVNNEQFF
>TRBV7-2
CASSKAPGTIAAEQYF
>TRBV5-1
CASSVQGEEPQHF
>TRBV9
CASSVHSTSRPDNEQFF
>TRBV7-2
CASSPGGSPGNTIYF
>TRBV6-5
CASSYSREDEQFF
>TRBV6-1
CASSEVETGYEQYF
>TRBV23-1
CASSQSVQRDEQYF
>TRBV6-5
CASSVGRAGEQYF
>TRBV7-8
CASSSGQFKPQHF
>TRBV6-5
CASSYDRDGYTF
>TRBV19
CASSMRRDPYNEQFF